This T cell receptor (beta chain) was observed in a study of identical twins. This clonotype was observed many times. Its antigen is unknown. TCRdb reprocessed the 5' RACE reads via MiXCR and lists one record per CDR3 protein. The sample carries roughly 630,000 distinct CDR3 sequences, about 7% recorded once. Study results and limitations: The authors drew conclusions from cross-sectional statistical analysis rather than following the same donors. It was out-of-frame TCR alpha sharing in monozygotic twins that models underestimated.

The V segment lost 5 bases and the J segment 4 bases; nucleotides outside the gene matches: 3. This CDR3 has 13 amino acids. These data were also reused for a study on yellow fever vaccine responses in identical twins.

The TCR was taken from a woman between 18 and 29 years old in good health. Material: PBMCs. This chain connects TRBV12-3 or TRBV12-4 to TRBJ2-3, with 7 nucleotides matching TRBD2. This CDR3 is CASSTGGADTQYF. In nucleotides, the CDR3 is TGTGCCAGCAGTACGGGAGGAGCAGATACGCAGTATTTT.